The 2 T cell receptor beta chains reported below all come from one sample, sequenced in a study of OX40 agonist ivuxolimab in advanced cancers. Only in-frame clones appear in the TCRdb table, and some are missing; sequencing was by immunoSEQ multiplex PCR. The data hold 80,000 to 100,000 clones, with about 92% observed a single time. Specimen: CD4+ or CD8+ T cells sorted from blood, collected in a trial of the OX40 agonist ivuxolimab. The receptors were sampled from an adult with an advanced solid tumor such as melanoma, head and neck, liver or kidney cancer.

The chain joins TRBV19 to TRBJ1-4; a weak D match, TRBD1 (5 bases). Germline V gene sequence: CDR1 LNHDA, CDR2 SQIVND (reference sequence). The CDR3 is 16 amino acids. V lost 5 bases to trimming and J lost 4 bases, with 17 bases between them. CDR3 sequence: CASSPRGVGGNEKLFF. CDR3 coding DNA: TGTGCCAGTAGTCCCCGGGGGGTCGGAGGTAATGAAAAACTGTTTTTT.

The chain joins TRBV28 to TRBJ1-5; unclear D gene. Trimming removed 5 bases from V and 2 bases from J, with 13 bases in between. The germline CDR1 and CDR2 sequences are MDHEN and SYDVKM. The CDR3 is made up of 15 amino acids. CDR3 in DNA: TGTGCCAGCAGTCTGGGCGGGTGGGGCAATCAGCCCCAGCATTTT. Translated, it gives CASSLGGWGNQPQHF.